This T cell receptor (beta chain) was sequenced in a study of blood T cell repertoires in COVID-19. For the study at large: T cells, B-cell-depleted T cells, or PBMCs supplied cDNA or gDNA.

V lost 6 bases and J 6 bases, leaving 15 bases between the germline ends. From germline, CDR1 is LNHDA and CDR2 SQIVND (reference sequence). This CDR3 has 13 residues. The authors' processing: It was from reference gene primer amplification that nucleated cell counts were estimated. Some clones are missing from TCRdb's copy, which holds only in-frame ones; the method was immunoSEQ multiplex PCR. The V and J calls and clone size come from that table; D and trimming were worked out from the DNA. This table has almost 55,000 clones, around four fifths appearing once. The TCR comes from a man aged 50 to 60 with acute or convalescent COVID-19. What was sequenced was peripheral blood. The V call is TRBV19, the J call TRBJ2-7; D might be TRBD1 (7 bases). DNA of the CDR3: TGTGCCAGTAGGGAGGGGGCCGTCGGCGAGCAGTACTTC. This codes for CASREGAVGEQYF.